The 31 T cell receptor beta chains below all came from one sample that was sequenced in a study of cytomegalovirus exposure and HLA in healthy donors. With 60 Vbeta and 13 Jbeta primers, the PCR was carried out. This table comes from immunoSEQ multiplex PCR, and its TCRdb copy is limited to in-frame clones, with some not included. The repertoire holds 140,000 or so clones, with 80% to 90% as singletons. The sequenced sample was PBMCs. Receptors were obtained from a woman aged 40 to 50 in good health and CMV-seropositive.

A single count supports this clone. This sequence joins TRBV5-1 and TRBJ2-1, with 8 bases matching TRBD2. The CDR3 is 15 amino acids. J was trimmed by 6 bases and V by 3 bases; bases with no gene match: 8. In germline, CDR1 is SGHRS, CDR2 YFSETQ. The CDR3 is CASSWRGAGGNEQFF. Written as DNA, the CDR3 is TGCGCCAGCAGCTGGCGGGGGGCCGGTGGCAATGAGCAGTTCTTC. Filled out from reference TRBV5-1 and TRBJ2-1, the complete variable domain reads KAGVTQTPRYLIKTRGQQVTLSCSPISGHRSVSWYQQTPGQGLQFLFEYFSETQRNKGNFPGRFSGRQFSNSRSEMNVSTLELGDSALYLCASSWRGAGGNEQFFGPGTRLTVL.

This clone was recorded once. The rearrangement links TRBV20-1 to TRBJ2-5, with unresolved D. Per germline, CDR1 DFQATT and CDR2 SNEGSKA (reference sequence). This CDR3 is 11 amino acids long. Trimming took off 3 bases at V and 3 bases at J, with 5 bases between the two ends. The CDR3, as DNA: TGCAGTGCTAGTGGAGAAGAGACCCAGTACTTC. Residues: CSASGEETQYF.

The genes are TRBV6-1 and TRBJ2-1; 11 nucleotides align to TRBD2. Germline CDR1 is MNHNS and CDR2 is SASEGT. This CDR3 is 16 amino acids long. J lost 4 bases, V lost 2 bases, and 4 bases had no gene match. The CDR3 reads CASSERTSGYYNEQFF. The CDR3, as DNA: TGTGCCAGCAGTGAAAGGACTAGCGGGTATTACAATGAGCAGTTCTTC.

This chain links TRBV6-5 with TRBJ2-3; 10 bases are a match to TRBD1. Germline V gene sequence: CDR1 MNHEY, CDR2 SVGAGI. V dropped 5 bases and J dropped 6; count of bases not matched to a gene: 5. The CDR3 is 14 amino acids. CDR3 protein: CASSLDRGLDTQYF. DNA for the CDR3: TGTGCCAGCAGTCTTGACAGGGGGCTTGATACGCAGTATTTT.

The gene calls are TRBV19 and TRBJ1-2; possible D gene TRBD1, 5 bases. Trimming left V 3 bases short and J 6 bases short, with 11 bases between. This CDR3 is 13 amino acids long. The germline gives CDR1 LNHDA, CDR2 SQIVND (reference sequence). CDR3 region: CASSIRRVDGYTF. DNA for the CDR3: TGTGCCAGTAGTATCCGCAGGGTCGATGGCTACACCTTC.

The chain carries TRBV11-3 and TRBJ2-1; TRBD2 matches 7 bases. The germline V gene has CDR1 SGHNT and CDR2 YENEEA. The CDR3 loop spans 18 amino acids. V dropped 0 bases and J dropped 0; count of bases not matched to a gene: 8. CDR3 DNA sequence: TGTGCCAGCAGCTTAGAGGGAGGGGCGGTGAGCTCCTACAATGAGCAGTTCTTC. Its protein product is CASSLEGGAVSSYNEQFF. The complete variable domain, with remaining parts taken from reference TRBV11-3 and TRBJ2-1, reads EAGVVQSPRYKIIEKKQPVAFWCNPISGHNTLYWYLQNLGQGPELLIRYENEEAVDDSQLPKDRFSAERLKGVDSTLKIQPAELGDSAVYLCASSLEGGAVSSYNEQFFGPGTRLTVL.

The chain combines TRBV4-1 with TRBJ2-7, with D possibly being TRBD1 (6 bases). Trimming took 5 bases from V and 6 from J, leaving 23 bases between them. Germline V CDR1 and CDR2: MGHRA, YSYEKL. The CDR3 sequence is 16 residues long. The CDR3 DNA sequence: TGCGCCAGCAGCTATCCCGACCGGGACATCGGACGCGAGCAGTACTTC. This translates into CASSYPDRDIGREQYF.

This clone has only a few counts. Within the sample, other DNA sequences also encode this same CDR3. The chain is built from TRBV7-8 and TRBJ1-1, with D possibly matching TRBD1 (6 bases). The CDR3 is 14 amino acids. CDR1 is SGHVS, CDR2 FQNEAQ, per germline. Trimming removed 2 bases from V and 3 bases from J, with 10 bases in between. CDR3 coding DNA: TGTGCCAGCAGCTTACAGGGGAGGGACACTGAAGCTTTCTTT. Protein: CASSLQGRDTEAFF.

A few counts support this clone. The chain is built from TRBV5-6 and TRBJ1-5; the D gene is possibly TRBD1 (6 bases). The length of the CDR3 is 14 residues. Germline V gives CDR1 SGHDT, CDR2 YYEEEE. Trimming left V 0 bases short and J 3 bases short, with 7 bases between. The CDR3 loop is CASSLAGANQPQHF. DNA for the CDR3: TGTGCCAGCAGCTTGGCAGGGGCCAATCAGCCCCAGCATTTT.

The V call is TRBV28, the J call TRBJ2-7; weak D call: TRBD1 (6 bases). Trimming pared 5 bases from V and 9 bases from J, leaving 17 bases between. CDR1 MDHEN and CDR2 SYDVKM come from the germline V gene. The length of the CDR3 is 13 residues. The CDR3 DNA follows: TGTGCCAGCAGTAACTCAAACAGGGCAGCGCAGTACTTC. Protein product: CASSNSNRAAQYF.

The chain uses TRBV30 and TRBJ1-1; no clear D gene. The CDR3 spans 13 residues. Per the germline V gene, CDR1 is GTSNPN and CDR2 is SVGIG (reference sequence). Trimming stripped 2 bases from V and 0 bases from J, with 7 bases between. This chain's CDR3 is CAWSLSLNTEAFF. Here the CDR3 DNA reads TGTGCCTGGAGTCTTAGTTTGAACACTGAAGCTTTCTTT. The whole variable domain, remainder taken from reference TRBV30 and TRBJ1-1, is SQTIHQWPATLVQPVGSPLSLECTVEGTSNPNLYWYRQAAGRGLQLLFYSVGIGQISSEVPQNLSASRPQDRQFILSSKKLLLSDSGFYLCAWSLSLNTEAFFGQGTRLTVV.

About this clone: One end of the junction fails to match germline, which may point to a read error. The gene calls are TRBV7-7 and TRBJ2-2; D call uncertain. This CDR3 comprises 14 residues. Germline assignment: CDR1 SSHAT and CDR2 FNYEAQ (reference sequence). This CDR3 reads CASSPYGPDGELFF. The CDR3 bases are TGTGCTAGCAGCCCGTATGGCCCCGACGGGGAGCTGTTTTTT.

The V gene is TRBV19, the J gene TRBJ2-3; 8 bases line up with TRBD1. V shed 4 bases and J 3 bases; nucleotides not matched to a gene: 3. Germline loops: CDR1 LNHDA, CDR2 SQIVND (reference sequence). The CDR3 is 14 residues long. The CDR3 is CASSTTGETDTQYF. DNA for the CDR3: TGTGCCAGTAGTACGACAGGGGAGACAGATACGCAGTATTTT.

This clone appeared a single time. This chain's CDR3 is CATSTRTAYTGELFF. CDR3 nucleotide sequence: TGTGCCACCAGCACAAGAACAGCTTACACCGGGGAGCTGTTTTTT. This sequence joins TRBV15 and TRBJ2-2; D gene ambiguous. V was clipped by 4 bases and J by 3 bases, with 12 bases between them. The CDR3 consists of 15 residues. Germline values: CDR1 LNHNV, CDR2 YYDKDF (reference sequence).

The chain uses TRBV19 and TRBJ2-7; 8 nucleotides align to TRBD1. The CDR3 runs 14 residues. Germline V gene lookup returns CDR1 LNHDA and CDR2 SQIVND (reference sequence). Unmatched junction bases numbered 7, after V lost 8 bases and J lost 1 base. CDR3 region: CASRAGGESYEQYF. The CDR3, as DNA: TGTGCCAGTCGCGCAGGGGGCGAGTCCTACGAGCAGTACTTC.

The CDR3 loop reads CASSGSTGGFDTEAFF. The CDR3 DNA sequence: TGTGCCAGCAGTGGGAGCACAGGGGGCTTTGACACTGAAGCTTTCTTT. The J gene is TRBJ1-1, the V gene TRBV28; 9 bases line up with TRBD1. This CDR3 is 16 amino acids long. Germline values: CDR1 MDHEN, CDR2 SYDVKM. The V segment lost 5 bases and the J segment 3 bases; nucleotides outside the gene matches: 10.

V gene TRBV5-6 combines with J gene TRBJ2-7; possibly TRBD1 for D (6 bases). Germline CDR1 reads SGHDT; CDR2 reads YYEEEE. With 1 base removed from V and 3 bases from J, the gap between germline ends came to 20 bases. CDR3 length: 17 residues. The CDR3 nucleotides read TGTGCCAGCAGCTTGACAGGGTTGCAGCGGTCGGACTACGAGCAGTACTTC. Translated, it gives CASSLTGLQRSDYEQYF.

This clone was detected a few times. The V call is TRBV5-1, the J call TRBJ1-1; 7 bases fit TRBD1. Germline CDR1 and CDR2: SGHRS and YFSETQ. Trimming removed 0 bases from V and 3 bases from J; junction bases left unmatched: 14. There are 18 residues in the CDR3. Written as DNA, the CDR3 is TGCGCCAGCAGCTTGGTGGTGACAGGGTGGGCGGCGCACACTGAAGCTTTCTTT. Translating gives CASSLVVTGWAAHTEAFF.

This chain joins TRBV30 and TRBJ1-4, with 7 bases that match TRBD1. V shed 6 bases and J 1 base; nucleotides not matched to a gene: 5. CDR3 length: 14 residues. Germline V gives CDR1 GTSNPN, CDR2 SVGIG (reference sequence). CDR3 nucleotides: TGTGCCTGCAATAACAGGGGAACTAATGAAAAACTGTTTTTT. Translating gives CACNNRGTNEKLFF.

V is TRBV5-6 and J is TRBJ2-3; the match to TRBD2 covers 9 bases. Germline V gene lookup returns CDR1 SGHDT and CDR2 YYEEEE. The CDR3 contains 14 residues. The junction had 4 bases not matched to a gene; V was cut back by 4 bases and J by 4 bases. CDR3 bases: TGTGCCAGCAGCCTTAGCGGGAGCCCAGATACGCAGTATTTT. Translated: CASSLSGSPDTQYF. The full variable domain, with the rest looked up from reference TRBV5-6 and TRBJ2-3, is DAGVTQSPTHLIKTRGQQVTLRCSPKSGHDTVSWYQQALGQGPQFIFQYYEEEERQRGNFPDRFSGHQFPNYSSELNVNALLLGDSALYLCASSLSGSPDTQYFGPGTRLTVL.

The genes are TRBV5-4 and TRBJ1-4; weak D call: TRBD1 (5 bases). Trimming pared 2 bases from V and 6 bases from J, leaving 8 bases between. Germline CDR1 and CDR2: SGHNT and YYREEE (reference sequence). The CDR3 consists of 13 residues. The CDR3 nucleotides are TGTGCCAGCAGCTTTCAAGGGGATGAAAAACTGTTTTTT. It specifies CASSFQGDEKLFF.

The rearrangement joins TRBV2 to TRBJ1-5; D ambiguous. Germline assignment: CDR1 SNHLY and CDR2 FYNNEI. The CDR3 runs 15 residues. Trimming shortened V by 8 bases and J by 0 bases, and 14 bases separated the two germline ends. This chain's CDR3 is CASHPGTYSNQPQHF. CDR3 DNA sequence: TGTGCCAGCCACCCAGGTACCTATAGCAATCAGCCCCAGCATTTT.

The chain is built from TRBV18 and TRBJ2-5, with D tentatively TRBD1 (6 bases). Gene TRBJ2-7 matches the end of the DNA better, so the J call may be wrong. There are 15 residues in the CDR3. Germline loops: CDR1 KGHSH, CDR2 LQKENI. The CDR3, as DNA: TGTGCCAGCTCACTGTTGGGGGCGCCGGATAACGAGCAGTACTTC. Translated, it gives CASSLLGAPDNEQYF.

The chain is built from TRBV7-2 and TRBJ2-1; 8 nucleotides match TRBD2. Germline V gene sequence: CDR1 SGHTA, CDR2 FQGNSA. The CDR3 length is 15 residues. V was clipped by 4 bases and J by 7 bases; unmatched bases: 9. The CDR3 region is CASSSGLGYGNEQFF. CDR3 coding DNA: TGTGCCAGCAGCTCGGGACTAGGATACGGGAATGAGCAGTTCTTC.

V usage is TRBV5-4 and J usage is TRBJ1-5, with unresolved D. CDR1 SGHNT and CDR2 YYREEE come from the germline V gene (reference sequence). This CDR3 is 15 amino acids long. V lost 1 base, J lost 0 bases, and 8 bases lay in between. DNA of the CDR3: TGTGCCAGCAGCTTGTCAGGTGATAGCAATCAGCCCCAGCATTTT. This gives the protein CASSLSGDSNQPQHF. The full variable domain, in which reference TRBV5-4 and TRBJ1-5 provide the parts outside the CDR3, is ETGVTQSPTHLIKTRGQQVTLRCSSQSGHNTVSWYQQALGQGPQFIFQYYREEENGRGNFPPRFSGLQFPNYSSELNVNALELDDSALYLCASSLSGDSNQPQHFGDGTRLSIL.

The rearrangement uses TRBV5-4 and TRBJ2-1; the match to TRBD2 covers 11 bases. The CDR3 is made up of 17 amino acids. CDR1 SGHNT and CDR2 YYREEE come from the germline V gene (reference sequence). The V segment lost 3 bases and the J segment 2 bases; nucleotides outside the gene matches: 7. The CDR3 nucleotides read TGTGCCAGCAGCTCAACCCGTAGCGGGGGGGCCTACAATGAGCAGTTCTTC. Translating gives CASSSTRSGGAYNEQFF.

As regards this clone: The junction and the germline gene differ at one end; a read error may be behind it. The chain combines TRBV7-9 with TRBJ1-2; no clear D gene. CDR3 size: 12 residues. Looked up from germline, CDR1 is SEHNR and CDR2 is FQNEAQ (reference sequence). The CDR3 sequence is CSSSLDFYGYTF. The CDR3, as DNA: TGTTCCAGCAGCTTAGACTTTTATGGCTACACCTTC. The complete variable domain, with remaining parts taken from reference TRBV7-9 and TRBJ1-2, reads DTGVSQNPRHKITKRGQNVTFRCDPISEHNRLYWYRQTLGQGPEFLTYFQNEAQLEKSRLLSDRFSAERPKGSFSTLEIQRTEQGDSAMYLCSSSLDFYGYTFGSGTRLTVV.

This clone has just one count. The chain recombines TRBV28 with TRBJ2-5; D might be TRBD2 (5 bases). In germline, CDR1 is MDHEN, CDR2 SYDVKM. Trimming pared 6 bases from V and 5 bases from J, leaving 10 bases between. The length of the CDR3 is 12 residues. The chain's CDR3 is CASREVRETQYF. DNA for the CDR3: TGTGCCAGCAGGGAGGTCCGGGAGACCCAGTACTTC. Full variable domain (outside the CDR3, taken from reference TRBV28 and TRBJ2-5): DVKVTQSSRYLVKRTGEKVFLECVQDMDHENMFWYRQDPGLGLRLIYFSYDVKMKEKGDIPEGYSVSREKKERFSLILESASTNQTSMYLCASREVRETQYFGPGTRLLVL.

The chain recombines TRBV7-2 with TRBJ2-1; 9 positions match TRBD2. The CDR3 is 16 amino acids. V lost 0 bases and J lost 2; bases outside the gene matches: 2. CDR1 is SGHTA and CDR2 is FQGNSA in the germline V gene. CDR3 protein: CASSLAAGGPYNEQFF. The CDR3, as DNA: TGTGCCAGCAGCTTAGCCGCGGGGGGGCCCTACAATGAGCAGTTCTTC. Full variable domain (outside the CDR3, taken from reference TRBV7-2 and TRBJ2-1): GAGVSQSPSNKVTEKGKDVELRCDPISGHTALYWYRQSLGQGLEFLIYFQGNSAPDKSGLPSDRFSAERTGGSVSTLTIQRTQQEDSAVYLCASSLAAGGPYNEQFFGPGTRLTVL.

The CDR3 reads CASSFNLEQFF. CDR3 in DNA: TGTGCCAGCAGCTTTAATTTAGAGCAGTTCTTC. V gene TRBV5-6 combines with J gene TRBJ2-1; no reliable D call. The CDR3 length is 11 residues. The V gene's germline CDR1 is SGHDT and CDR2 YYEEEE. Between the trimmed V and J ends, which lost 2 bases and 10 bases, there was a span of 7 bases.

The CDR3 DNA is TGTGCCATTAGGACTACTAACTATGGCTACACCTTC. Its protein is CAIRTTNYGYTF. The chain is built from TRBV28 and TRBJ1-2; D is undetermined. CDR3 length: 12 residues. Germline V gene data show CDR1 as MDHEN and CDR2 as SYDVKM. V shed 10 bases and J shed 0 bases, with 9 bases lying between them.